This TCR beta chain is from a study of shared clonotypes between healthy human individuals (TCRdb year 2020). Background for the entire study: The cohort comprised a couple of women and a few men aged 18 to 49 years. Per donor, three plates each were used for CD4 naive and CD4 memory, two for CD8 naive, and one for CD8 memory. To estimate repertoire size and how much clonotype sharing occurs between individuals, the study deeply sequenced the blood TCR repertoires of about 5 healthy adults. To increase sequencing depth and limit assay-specific biases, different laboratories used diverse techniques to prepare libraries and sequence TCR repertoires. Per donor, leukapheresis produced somewhere between about 0.94 and 10 billion PBMCs. Paper-wide results and their limitations: Compared with non-shared clonotypes, the clonotypes found in all four sorted-subset donors had higher generation probabilities. Sampling was limited to blood, and TCR repertoires in tissue likely differ from TCR repertoires in blood. Because the study included only a small number of donors, the genetic and exposure-history diversity represented was limited. Incomplete sequencing was indicated by rarefaction of sorted-subset datasets, despite the large sequencing depth. Naive subsets generally had larger estimated clonotype richness than memory subsets did. When a few donors were compared, the shared fraction of clonotypes was 5% to 6.5% for naive CD4, roughly 3.3% for naive CD8, 2.3% for memory CD4, and 0.4% for memory CD8. Pairwise subsampling indicated that sequencing depth was expected to affect the degree of clonotype sharing among donors.

TCR CDR3 regions were amplified from genomic DNA by multiplex PCR using the deep immunoSEQ assay. Extracted genomic DNA from each cell subset was spread evenly across all wells of several immunoSEQ 96-well plates, with each plate serving as a replicate. For sorted subsets, around 200 ng genomic DNA, equal to 25,000 to 35,000 T cell genomes, was loaded into each replicate PCR. Purified libraries were quantified with a Qubit 3.0 fluorometer, sized on a Bioanalyzer 2100, and re-quantified with the KAPA Library Quantification kit. A separate single-read 150-cycle Illumina NextSeq 550 flow cell was used to sequence each immunoSEQ 96-well plate. In the paper's pipeline: Because only junctional sequences without quality scores were contained in the immunoSEQ output, filtering matching that applied to full-length reads could not be performed. Sequences were annotated with PyIR, a Python wrapper for IgBLAST v1.9, using IMGT germline references to assign V/J genes and CDR3. Any read was removed if the V/J assignment was weak (E-value above 1e-6), the CDR3 was missing, or the read contained stop codons, out-of-frame junctions, or ambiguous translated residues. V3J clonotypes were defined as sequences sharing an identical inferred V gene, J gene, and CDR3 amino acid sequence. To compute the percentage overlap between repertoires, the number of shared unique clonotypes was divided by the size of the smaller repertoire. Repertoire richness was assessed with RTK rarefaction, the Chao1 estimator, and Recon v2.1 estimates of unobserved clonotypes. OLGA was used to compute generation probabilities for all TCRbeta clonotypes that the gDNA method yielded from a handful of donors. TCRdb took over this immuneACCESS table, retaining in-frame rearrangements with V and J assigned. Such tables are incomplete; in checked studies, under half of the missing clones stem from an unresolved V gene, and the remainder is unexplained. V, J and clone size were drawn from that table, and D and trimming were deduced from the DNA. For this sample the table gives over a million clones, of which approximately 80% were detected only once. The ten largest make up under 0.8% of the sample.

In regard to this clone: Which antigen it targets is not known. Nothing much larger sits one base from this clone, and base qualities are not available.

Donors were healthy HIV-negative adults with no recently reported acute infections or vaccinations. Every donor was a Caucasian adult living in Nashville, Tennessee, USA. CD4+ T cells were enriched by magnetic negative selection, after which naive cells were positively selected on CD45RA and the negative fraction was taken as the memory subset. Blood was collected by leukapheresis, and PBMCs were isolated by Ficoll-Histopaque density gradient centrifugation and then cryopreserved in liquid nitrogen vapor phase. Purity and quantity of every magnetically sorted T cell population were checked by analytical flow cytometry. Genomic DNA was isolated from each sorted fraction and quantified by UV absorbance on a Nanodrop 2000c. The germline ends are 10 bases apart after V is trimmed by 4 bases and J by 6 bases. The CDR3 spans 11 residues, from the cysteine through the phenylalanine. The kept DNA is CDR3 alone, 33 bases in frame from the first base. The germline V gene (reference sequence) specifies GTSNPN as CDR1 and SVGIG as CDR2.

The chain joins TRBV30 to TRBJ2-7; there is no confident call for the D gene. This TCR was recovered from a man aged 18 to 30 in good health. Some clones in this sample may be carry-over from other donors' samples. The sample was memory CD4+ T cells from PBMCs. This specimen's cell subset or site label, interpreted: CD45RA-negative fraction. The CDR3 here reads CAWMAVAEQYF. The nucleotide sequence is TGTGCCTGGATGGCGGTTGCCGAGCAGTACTTC. Here the CDR3 is joined to the reference TRBV30 and TRBJ2-7 genes, and the full variable domain is: SQTIHQWPATLVQPVGSPLSLECTVEGTSNPNLYWYRQAAGRGLQLLFYSVGIGQISSEVPQNLSASRPQDRQFILSSKKLLLSDSGFYLCAWMAVAEQYFGPGTRLTVT.